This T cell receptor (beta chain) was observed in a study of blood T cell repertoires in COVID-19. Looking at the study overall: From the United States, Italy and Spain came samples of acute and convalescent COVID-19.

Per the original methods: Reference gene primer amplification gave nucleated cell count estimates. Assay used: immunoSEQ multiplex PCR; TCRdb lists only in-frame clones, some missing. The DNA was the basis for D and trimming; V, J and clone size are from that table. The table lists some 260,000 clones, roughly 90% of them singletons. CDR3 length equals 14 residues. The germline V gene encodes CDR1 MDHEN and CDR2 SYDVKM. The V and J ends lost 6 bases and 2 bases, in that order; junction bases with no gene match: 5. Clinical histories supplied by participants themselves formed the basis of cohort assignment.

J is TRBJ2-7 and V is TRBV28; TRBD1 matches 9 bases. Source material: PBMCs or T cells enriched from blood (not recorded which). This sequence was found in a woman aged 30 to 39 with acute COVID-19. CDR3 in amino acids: CASSLGQGPYEQYF. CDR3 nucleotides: TGTGCCAGCAGCCTGGGACAGGGACCCTACGAGCAGTACTTC.